This TCR beta chain was observed in a study of T cells expressing NK-cell markers. No DNA is given; TCRdb re-called the 5' RACE reads and lists each CDR3 protein once. Here the sample table reports about 160,000 distinct CDR3 sequences. This CDR3 comprises 13 residues. Germline-derived CDR1 and CDR2 are ENHRY and SYGVKD. The clonotype originates from a man aged 18-69 years in good health. The sequenced sample was blood T cells: a sorted CD56 or NKG2C T cell subset, CD4+ or CD8+ T cells, or bulk PBMC T cells (not recorded which). This chain uses TRBV10-3 with TRBJ1-1. The CDR3 loop reads CAISELAKGEAFF.